This T cell receptor (beta chain) was sequenced for a study of technical replicates of blood from a handful of donors (dated by TCRdb to about 2017). To note about this clone: Its antigen has not been determined. Base qualities are not recorded, but no much larger clone differs from it by a single base.

The library was generated by the immunoSEQ multiplex PCR assay. TCRdb re-hosts the immuneACCESS table, in-frame sequences only. Its copies lack some clones; in the studies checked, an unresolved V gene accounts for under half of them, and the cause for the rest is not known. The sample contains roughly 80,000 clones, 85% to 95% of them found a single time. The biggest ten clones account for roughly 0.23% of the sample. CDR1 is given as SSHAT and CDR2 as FNYEAQ, both from the germline V gene (reference sequence). The CDR3 holds 13 amino acids from the cysteine to the phenylalanine. The read is trimmed to its CDR3 DNA, 39 bases read in frame from base 1. V is shortened by 3 bases, J by 7 bases, and the region joining them spans 9 bases.

This chain joins TRBV7-7 to TRBJ2-2, with no confident D gene call. The sample was T cells isolated from PBMCs. This sequence was found in a human donor in good health. The DNA is TGTGCCAGCAGCTTGGCCGTAAGCGGGGAGCTGTTTTTT. Protein translation: CASSLAVSGELFF. The variable domain in full, with residues beyond the CDR3 obtained from the reference TRBV7-7 and TRBJ2-2 genes, is GAGVSQSPRYKVTKRGQDVTLRCDPISSHATLYWYQQALGQGPEFLTYFNYEAQPDKSGLPSDRFSAERPEGSISTLTIQRTEQRDSAMYRCASSLAVSGELFFGEGSRLTVL.